This T cell receptor (beta chain) is drawn from a study of metastatic and nonmetastatic thyroid tumors (dated by TCRdb to about 2020). Broadly, across the study: Repertoires were compared across peripheral blood and tumor or nodule tissue samples from malignant and benign thyroid patients. The paper's findings and limits, for the study overall: In both blood and tumor samples, malignant tumors were reported to have significantly higher TCR beta diversity than benign nodules.

The CDR3 spans 16 residues, from the cysteine through the phenylalanine. The retained sequence is limited to the CDR3, 48 bases, with the frame set at the first base. V and J lose 0 bases and 0 bases, and a span of 8 bases separates them. CDR1 and CDR2 are drawn from the germline V gene: SGHTA, FQGNSA. At least ten counts were recorded for this clone. The specificity of this receptor is unknown. No much larger clonotype is one base removed from it; base qualities were not supplied. Libraries were prepared through PCR. Sequenced using an Illumina HiSeq 4000. High-throughput sequencing was used to profile the TCR beta-chain CDR3 region of each patient. On the study's bioinformatics: The researchers built a classifier to tell apart papillary thyroid cancer patients with distant metastasis, based on CDR3 differences among clinicopathological groups. The Shannon index was used to measure repertoire diversity, and the Morisita-Horn index was used to measure how similar tumor and blood repertoires were. TCRdb applied fastp at Q25 and MiXCR to the public reads, then kept only in-frame beta chains. The V and J calls and clone size come from TCRdb's table, not from the authors' own analysis. In this sample the table shows tens of thousands of clones, 20% to 30% of which occur a single time. The ten largest clones take up 12% of the sample.

No treatment had been received by any patient before thyroid surgery. Using T-cell receptor beta sequencing, the study looked back at clinical samples from patients collected from about 2011 to 2018. Source material: tumor tissue. Rearrangement joined TRBV7-2 to TRBJ2-2, with an unclear D gene assignment. The clonotype was recovered from a male donor with papillary thyroid cancer or a benign thyroid nodule (not recorded which). Some clones in this sample may be carry-over from other donors' samples. The nucleotide sequence reads as follows: TGTGCCAGCAGCTTAGCATCCCCCGCGAACACCGGGGAGCTGTTTTTT. This translates into CASSLASPANTGELFF.